The present entry profiles one T cell receptor (beta chain) with its context. Its antigen is unknown. The data belong to a study of T cell responses to AZD1222 COVID-19 vaccine. Whole-study findings and limits: Baseline serology detected seropositivity in only five or six AZD1222 recipients. Every sample of the repertoires postdated the peak T cell response. Donor demographics were predominantly white British with a female majority; clonal diversity may be underestimated.

Method: immunoSEQ multiplex PCR; TCRdb's copy keeps in-frame clones and lacks some. The repertoire holds around 160,000 clones, about 90% seen once, with 4% to 6% in the top ten. This receptor was identified in an adult in good health. Sequences were derived from peripheral blood, sampled on day 0 of AZD1222 vaccination.

This CDR3 reads CTSSQGDRYEQYF. The CDR3 bases are TGCACCAGCAGCCAAGGGGACCGGTACGAGCAGTACTTC. The J gene is TRBJ2-7, the V gene TRBV1. TRBV1 is flagged as a pseudogene. This CDR3 contains 13 residues.